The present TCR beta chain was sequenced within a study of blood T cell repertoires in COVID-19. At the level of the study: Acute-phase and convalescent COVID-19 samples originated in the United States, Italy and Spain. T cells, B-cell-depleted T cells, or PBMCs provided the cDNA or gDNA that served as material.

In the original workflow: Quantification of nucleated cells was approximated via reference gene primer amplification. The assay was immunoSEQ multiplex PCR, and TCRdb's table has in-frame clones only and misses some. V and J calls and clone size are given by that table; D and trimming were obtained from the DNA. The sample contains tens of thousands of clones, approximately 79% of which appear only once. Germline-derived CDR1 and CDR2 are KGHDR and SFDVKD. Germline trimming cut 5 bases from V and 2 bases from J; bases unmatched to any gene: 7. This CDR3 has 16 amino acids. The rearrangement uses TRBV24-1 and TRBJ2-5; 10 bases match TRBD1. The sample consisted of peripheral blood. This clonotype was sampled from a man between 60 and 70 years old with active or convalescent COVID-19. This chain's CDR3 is CATSAPGQGRQETQYF. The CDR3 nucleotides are TGTGCCACCAGTGCCCCGGGACAGGGGAGACAAGAGACCCAGTACTTC.